The 14 T cell receptor beta chains listed next were all sequenced from one sample in a study of T-cell memory formation after mild COVID-19. TCRdb called the 5' RACE reads again in MiXCR, with one record for every CDR3 protein. The sample lists approximately 260,000 distinct CDR3 sequences; roughly 17% were seen once. The sequencing input was PBMCs or a T cell subset sorted from them (not recorded which). These receptor sequences come from a man aged 18 to 29 who had mild COVID-19 (a few samples of this study predate the infection). Cell type and time point are not known.

The chain carries TRBV2 and TRBJ1-5; 7 nucleotides align to TRBD1. V dropped 6 bases and J dropped 1; count of bases not matched to a gene: 9. Germline V gene data show CDR1 as SNHLY and CDR2 as FYNNEI. The CDR3 has 16 amino acids. For the CDR3, the DNA is TGTGCCAGCAGGGGAAGCAGGGGGAACAGCAATCAGCCCCAGCATTTT. It yields the protein CASRGSRGNSNQPQHF.

This clonotype was recorded a few times. The V call is TRBV2, the J call TRBJ1-5, with 8 bases lining up with TRBD1. The CDR3 is 14 amino acids. CDR1 and CDR2 (germline): SNHLY, FYNNEI. The trim removed 4 bases at V and 6 bases at J, leaving 5 bases unmatched. The CDR3 DNA is TGTGCCAGCAGTGGTCAGGGGGCGGCTCAGCCCCAGCATTTT. Translated: CASSGQGAAQPQHF.

The chain carries TRBV6-5 and TRBJ2-7; TRBD2 agrees at 9 bases. The germline V gene has CDR1 MNHEY and CDR2 SVGAGI. CDR3 length: 13 amino acids. Unmatched junction bases numbered 3, after V lost 7 bases and J lost 2 bases. CDR3 DNA sequence: TGTGCCAGCAAACTAGCGGGCCCCTACGAGCAGTACTTC. Amino acid sequence: CASKLAGPYEQYF.

The rearrangement joins TRBV12-3 or TRBV12-4 to TRBJ1-2; the match to TRBD1 covers 10 bases. The CDR3 is made up of 18 amino acids. The V segment lost 2 bases and the J segment 4 bases; nucleotides outside the gene matches: 13. The CDR3 nucleotides are TGTGCCAGCAGTTTAATCGGTCCGGACAGGGGGTCCCCCTATGGCTACACCTTC. Protein sequence: CASSLIGPDRGSPYGYTF.

V gene TRBV9 combines with J gene TRBJ1-6, with D possibly being TRBD1 (6 bases). CDR3 length: 19 residues. V lost 0 bases and J 0 bases, leaving 16 bases between the germline ends. CDR1 and CDR2 from the germline V gene are SGDLS and YYNGEE. The CDR3 DNA reads as TGTGCCAGCAGCGTAGCCCGGGACACCGCACGCTCCTATAATTCACCCCTCCACTTT. Translating gives CASSVARDTARSYNSPLHF.

This chain uses TRBV5-1 with TRBJ2-3; D might be TRBD1 (5 bases). Per germline, CDR1 SGHRS and CDR2 YFSETQ. The CDR3 is 15 amino acids. V lost 3 bases to trimming and J lost 3 bases, with 14 bases between them. The CDR3 DNA is TGCGCCAGCAGCTCCGGACACGTAGCTACAGATACGCAGTATTTT. As protein: CASSSGHVATDTQYF.

The V gene is TRBV7-3, the J gene TRBJ2-3; D tentatively reads TRBD1 or TRBD2 (5 bases each). The CDR3 runs 15 residues. The V end lost 3 bases, the J end lost 3 bases, and 13 bases lay between the germline ends. Germline CDR1 SGHTA, CDR2 FQGTGA. This CDR3 is CASSFVGTQTDTQYF. CDR3 in DNA: TGTGCCAGCAGCTTCGTCGGGACCCAGACAGATACGCAGTATTTT.

The chain uses TRBV27 and TRBJ2-6; no clear D. The V gene lost 6 bases and the J gene lost 1 base, with 4 bases spanning the gap. In germline, CDR1 is MNHEY, CDR2 SMNVEV (reference sequence). The CDR3 spans 13 residues. The CDR3 DNA reads as TGTGCCAGCAGGTGGTCTGGGGCCAACGTCCTGACTTTC. This codes for CASRWSGANVLTF.

V usage is TRBV7-2 and J usage is TRBJ1-3, with D perhaps matching TRBD1 (6 bases). Germline assignment: CDR1 SGHTA and CDR2 FQGNSA. The CDR3 consists of 15 residues. Trimming took 6 bases from V and 0 from J, leaving 12 bases between them. DNA of the CDR3: TGTGCCAGCAGTGGGGGCCAGAGCTCTGGAAACACCATATATTTT. Translation: CASSGGQSSGNTIYF.

This clonotype was counted a few times. DNA of the CDR3: TGTGCCATCAGCGGACAGGGGAGCTCCTACGAGCAGTACGTC. Protein sequence: CAISGQGSSYEQYV. The chain has TRBV10-3 and TRBJ2-7, with 9 positions matching TRBD1. Trimming took 6 bases from V and 0 from J; bases not matched to a gene: 3. CDR3 length: 14 residues. CDR1 ENHRY and CDR2 SYGVKD come from the germline V gene.

The table lists this clonotype with a few counts. The rearrangement uses TRBV4-1 and TRBJ1-4; tentatively, D is TRBD1 (5 bases). Trimming removed 4 bases at V and 7 bases at J, with 16 bases between. Germline CDR1 and CDR2: MGHRA and YSYEKL. The CDR3 has 15 residues. Here the CDR3 DNA reads TGCGCCAGCAGCCTAACCGGGACTAAGAGTGAAAAACTGTTTTTT. Protein sequence: CASSLTGTKSEKLFF.

This rearrangement joins TRBV2 to TRBJ1-2; TRBD1 is a possible D gene (5 bases). The V gene's germline CDR1 is SNHLY and CDR2 FYNNEI. V shed 5 bases and J shed 8 bases, with 15 bases lying between them. The CDR3 sequence is 13 residues long. The CDR3 sequence is CASSPVRGLGYTF. The DNA of the CDR3 is TGTGCCAGCAGTCCCGTAAGGGGCTTGGGCTACACCTTC.

Points on this clonotype: The missing conserved phenylalanine or tryptophan at the end of this CDR3 makes a read error likely. The chain combines TRBV7-6 with TRBJ2-7; 9 bases fit TRBD1. Germline CDR1 and CDR2: SGHVS and FNYEAQ. This CDR3 spans 14 amino acids. The V gene end was trimmed by 0 bases and the J gene end by 7 bases; junction bases not matched to a gene: 4. The CDR3 nucleotides read TGTGCCAGCAGCTTAGCACAGGGGGCAGGGGAGCAGTACTCC. Protein sequence: CASSLAQGAGEQYS.

This clonotype was picked up a small number of times. The genes are TRBV7-9 and TRBJ2-2; TRBD2 is a possible D gene (6 bases). This CDR3 is built from 16 residues. From germline, CDR1 is SEHNR and CDR2 FQNEAQ (reference sequence). Trimming removed 7 bases from V and 0 bases from J, with 15 bases in between. The CDR3: CASTSPGGTNTGELFF. The CDR3 DNA is TGTGCCAGCACCTCACCTGGGGGGACGAACACCGGGGAGCTGTTTTTT.